The clone carrying this T cell receptor beta chain was counted at least ten times. Germline CDR1 SNHLY, CDR2 FYNNEI. V was pared by 4 bases and J by 7 bases, with 5 bases between. This CDR3 region has 11 residues. This specimen belongs to a study of T cells in Graves' hyperthyroidism and ophthalmopathy. TCR beta CDR3 regions were amplified from RNA. TCR CDR3 underwent first-round RT-PCR with the HTBI primer set. TCRdb analysed the multiplex PCR reads with MiXCR anew, one entry per CDR3 protein. The sample shows about 420,000 distinct CDR3 sequences, less than 20% of them seen only once. The material sequenced was blood. The receptor's source is a woman between 18 and 29 years old with Graves' hyperthyroidism. This chain connects TRBV2 to TRBJ2-1; D is ambiguous. The CDR3 nucleotides are TGTGCCAGCAGTGTACTGAATGAGCAGTTCTTC. Translating gives CASSVLNEQFF.